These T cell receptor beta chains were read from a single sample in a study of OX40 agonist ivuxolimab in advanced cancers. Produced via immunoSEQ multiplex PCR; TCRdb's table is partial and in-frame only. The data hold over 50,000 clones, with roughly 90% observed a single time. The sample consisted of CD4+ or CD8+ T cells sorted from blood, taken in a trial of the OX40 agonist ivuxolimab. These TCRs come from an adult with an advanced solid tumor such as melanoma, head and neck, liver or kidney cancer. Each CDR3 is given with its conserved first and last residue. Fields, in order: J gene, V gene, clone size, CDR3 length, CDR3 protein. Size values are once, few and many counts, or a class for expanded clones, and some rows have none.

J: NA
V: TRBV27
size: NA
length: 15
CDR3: CASSLSRGSAYEQYF

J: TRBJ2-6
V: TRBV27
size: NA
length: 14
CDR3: CASTLMAGANVLTF

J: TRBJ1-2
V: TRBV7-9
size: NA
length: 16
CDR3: CASSRLTDPTHYGYTF

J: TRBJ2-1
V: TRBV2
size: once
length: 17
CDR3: CASSDGLASGFYNEQFF

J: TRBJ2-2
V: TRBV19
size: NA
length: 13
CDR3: CASSIGLTGELFF

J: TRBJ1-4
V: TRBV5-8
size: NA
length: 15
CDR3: CASSSPGQVCEKLFF

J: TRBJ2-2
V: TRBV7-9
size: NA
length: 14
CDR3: CASRSRVGTGELFF

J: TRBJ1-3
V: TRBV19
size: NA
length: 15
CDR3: CATQAGTGSGNTIYF

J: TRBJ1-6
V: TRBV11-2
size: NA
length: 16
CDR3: CASSLDFPGAASPLHF

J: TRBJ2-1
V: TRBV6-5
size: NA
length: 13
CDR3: CASSLFRAHEQFF

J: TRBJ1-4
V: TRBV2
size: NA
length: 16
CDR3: CASRDFITGRNEKLFF

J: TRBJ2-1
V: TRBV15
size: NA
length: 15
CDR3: CATRELAGASNEQFF

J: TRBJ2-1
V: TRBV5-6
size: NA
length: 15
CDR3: CASSFISSGGYEQFF

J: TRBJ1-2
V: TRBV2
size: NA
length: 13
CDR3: CAREPRGGYGYTF

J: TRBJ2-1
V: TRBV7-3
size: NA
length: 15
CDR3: CASSLYSTPSNEQFF

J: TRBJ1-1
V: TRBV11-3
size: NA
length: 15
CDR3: CASSLGPLVGTEAFF

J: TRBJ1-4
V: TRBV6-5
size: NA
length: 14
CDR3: CASSRTATNEKLFF

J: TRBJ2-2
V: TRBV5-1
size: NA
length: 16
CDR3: CASSPVSGDMIRELFF

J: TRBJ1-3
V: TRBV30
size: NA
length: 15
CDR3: CAWSIGRGSGNTIYF

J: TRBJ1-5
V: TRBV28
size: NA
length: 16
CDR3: CASSPPYTGRNQPQHF

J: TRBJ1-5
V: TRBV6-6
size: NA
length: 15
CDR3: CASSRDKGVSQPQHF

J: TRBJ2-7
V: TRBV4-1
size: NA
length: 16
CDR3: CASSPRAGDARYEQYF

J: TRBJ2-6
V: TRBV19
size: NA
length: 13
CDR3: CASSNSGANVLTF